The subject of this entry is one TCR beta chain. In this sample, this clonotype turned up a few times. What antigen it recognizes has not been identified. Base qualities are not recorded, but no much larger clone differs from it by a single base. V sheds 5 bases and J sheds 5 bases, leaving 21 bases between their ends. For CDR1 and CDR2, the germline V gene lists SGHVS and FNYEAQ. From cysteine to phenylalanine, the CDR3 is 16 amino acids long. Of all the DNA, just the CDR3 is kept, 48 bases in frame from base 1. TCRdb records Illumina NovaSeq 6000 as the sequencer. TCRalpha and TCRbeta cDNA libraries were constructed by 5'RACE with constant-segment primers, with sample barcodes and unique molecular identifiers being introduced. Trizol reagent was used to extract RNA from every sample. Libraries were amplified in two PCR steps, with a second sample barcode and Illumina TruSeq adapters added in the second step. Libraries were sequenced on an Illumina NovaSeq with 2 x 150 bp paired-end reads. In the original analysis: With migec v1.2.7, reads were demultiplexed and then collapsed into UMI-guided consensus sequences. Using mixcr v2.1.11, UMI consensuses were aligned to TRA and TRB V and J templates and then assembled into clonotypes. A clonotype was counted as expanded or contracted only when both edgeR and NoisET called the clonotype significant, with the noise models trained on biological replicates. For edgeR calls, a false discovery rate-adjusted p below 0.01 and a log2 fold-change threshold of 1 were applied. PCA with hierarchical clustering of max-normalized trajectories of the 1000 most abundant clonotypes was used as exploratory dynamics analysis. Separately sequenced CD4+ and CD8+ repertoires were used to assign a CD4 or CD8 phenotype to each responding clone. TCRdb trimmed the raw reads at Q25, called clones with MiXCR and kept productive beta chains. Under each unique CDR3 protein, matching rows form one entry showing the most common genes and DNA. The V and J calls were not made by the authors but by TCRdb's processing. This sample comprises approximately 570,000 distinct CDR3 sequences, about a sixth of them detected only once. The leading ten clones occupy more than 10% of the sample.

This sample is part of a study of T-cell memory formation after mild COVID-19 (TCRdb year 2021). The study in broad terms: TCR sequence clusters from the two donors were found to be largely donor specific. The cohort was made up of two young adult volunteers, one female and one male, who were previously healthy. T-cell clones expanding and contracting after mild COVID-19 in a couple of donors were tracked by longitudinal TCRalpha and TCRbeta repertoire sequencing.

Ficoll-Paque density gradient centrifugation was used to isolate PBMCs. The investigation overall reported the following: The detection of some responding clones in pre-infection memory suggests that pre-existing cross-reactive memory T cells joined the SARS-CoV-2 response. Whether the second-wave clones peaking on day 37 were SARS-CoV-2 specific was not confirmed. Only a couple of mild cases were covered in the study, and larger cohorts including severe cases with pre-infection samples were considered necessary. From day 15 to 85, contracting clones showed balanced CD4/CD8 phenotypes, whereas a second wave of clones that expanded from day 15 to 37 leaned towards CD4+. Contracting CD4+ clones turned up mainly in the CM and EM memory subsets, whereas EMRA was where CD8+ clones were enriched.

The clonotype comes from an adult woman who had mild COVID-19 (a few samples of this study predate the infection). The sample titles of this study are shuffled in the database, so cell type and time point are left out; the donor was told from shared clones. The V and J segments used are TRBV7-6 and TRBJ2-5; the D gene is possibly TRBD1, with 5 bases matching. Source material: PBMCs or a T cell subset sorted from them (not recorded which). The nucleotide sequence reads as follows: TGTGCCAGCAGCCCTAGTTTCGCCAGGGTCATGGAGACCCAGTACTTC. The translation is CASSPSFARVMETQYF.